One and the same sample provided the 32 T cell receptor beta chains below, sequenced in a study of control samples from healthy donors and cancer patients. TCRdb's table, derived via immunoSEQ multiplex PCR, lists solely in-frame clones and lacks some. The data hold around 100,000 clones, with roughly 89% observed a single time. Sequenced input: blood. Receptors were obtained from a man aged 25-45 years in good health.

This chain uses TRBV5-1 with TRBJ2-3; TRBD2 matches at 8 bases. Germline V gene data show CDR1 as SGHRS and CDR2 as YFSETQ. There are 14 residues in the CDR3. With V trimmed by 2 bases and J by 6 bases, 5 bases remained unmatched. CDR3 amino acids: CASSFSGIGDTQYF. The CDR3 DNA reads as TGCGCCAGCAGCTTTAGCGGGATCGGTGATACGCAGTATTTT. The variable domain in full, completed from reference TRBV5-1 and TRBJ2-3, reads KAGVTQTPRYLIKTRGQQVTLSCSPISGHRSVSWYQQTPGQGLQFLFEYFSETQRNKGNFPGRFSGRQFSNSRSEMNVSTLELGDSALYLCASSFSGIGDTQYFGPGTRLTVL.

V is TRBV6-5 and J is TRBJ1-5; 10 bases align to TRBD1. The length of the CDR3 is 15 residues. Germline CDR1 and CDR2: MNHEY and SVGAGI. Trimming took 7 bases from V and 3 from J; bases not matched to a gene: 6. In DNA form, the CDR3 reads TGTGCCAGCAATTCCGGGACAGGGGCCAATCAGCCCCAGCATTTT. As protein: CASNSGTGANQPQHF.

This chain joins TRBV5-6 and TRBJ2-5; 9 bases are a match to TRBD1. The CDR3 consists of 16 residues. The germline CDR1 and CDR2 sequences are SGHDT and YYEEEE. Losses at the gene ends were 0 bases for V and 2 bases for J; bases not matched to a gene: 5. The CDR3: CASSLDRGLIQETQYF. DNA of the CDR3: TGTGCCAGCAGCTTGGACAGGGGGCTAATACAAGAGACCCAGTACTTC.

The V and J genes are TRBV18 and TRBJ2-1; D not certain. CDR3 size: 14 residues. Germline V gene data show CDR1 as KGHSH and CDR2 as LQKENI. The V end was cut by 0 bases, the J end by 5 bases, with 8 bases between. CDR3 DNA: TGTGCCAGCTCACCACCGTCAAGACACAATGAGCAGTTCTTC. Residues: CASSPPSRHNEQFF.

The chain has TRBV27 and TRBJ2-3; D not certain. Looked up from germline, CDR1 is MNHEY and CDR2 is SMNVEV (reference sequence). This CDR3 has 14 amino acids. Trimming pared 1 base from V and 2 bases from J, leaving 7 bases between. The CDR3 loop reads CASSLFGNTDTQYF. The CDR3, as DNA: TGTGCCAGCAGTTTATTTGGCAACACAGATACGCAGTATTTT.

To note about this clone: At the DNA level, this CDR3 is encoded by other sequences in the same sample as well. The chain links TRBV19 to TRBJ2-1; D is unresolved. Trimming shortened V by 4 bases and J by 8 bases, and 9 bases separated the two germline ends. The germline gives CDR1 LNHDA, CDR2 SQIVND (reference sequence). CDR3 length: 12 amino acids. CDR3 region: CASSKDRDEQFF. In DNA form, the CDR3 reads TGTGCCAGTAGTAAGGATAGAGATGAGCAGTTCTTC.

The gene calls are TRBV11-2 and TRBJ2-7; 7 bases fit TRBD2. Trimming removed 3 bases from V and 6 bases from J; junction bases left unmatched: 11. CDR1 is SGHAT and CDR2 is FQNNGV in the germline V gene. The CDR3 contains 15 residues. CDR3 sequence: CASSFISGISVEQYF. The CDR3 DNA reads TGTGCCAGCAGCTTTATCAGCGGGATATCGGTCGAGCAGTACTTC.

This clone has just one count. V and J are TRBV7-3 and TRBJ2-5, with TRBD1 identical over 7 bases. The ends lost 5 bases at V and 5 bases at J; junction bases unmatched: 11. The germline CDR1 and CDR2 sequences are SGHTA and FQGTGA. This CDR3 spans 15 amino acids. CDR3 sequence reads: CASSPYPTGVETQYF. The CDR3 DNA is TGTGCCAGCAGCCCTTACCCCACAGGGGTGGAGACCCAGTACTTC.

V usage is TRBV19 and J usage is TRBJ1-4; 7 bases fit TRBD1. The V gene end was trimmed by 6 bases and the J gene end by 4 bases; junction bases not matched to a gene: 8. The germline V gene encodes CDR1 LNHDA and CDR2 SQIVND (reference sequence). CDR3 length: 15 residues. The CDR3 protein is CASSLGQALNEKLFF. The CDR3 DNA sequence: TGTGCCAGTAGCCTTGGACAGGCGCTTAATGAAAAACTGTTTTTT.

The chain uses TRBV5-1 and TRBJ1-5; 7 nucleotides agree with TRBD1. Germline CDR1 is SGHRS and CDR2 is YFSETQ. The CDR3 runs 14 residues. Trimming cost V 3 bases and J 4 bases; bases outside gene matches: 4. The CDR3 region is CASSSAGGNQPQHF. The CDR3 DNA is TGCGCCAGCAGCTCCGCAGGGGGGAATCAGCCCCAGCATTTT.

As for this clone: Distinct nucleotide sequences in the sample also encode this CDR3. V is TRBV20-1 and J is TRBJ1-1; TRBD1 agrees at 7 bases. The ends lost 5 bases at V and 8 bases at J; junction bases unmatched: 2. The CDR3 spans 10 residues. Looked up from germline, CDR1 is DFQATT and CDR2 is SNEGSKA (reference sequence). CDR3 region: CSAPDREAFF. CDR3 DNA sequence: TGCAGTGCTCCGGACAGGGAAGCTTTCTTT.

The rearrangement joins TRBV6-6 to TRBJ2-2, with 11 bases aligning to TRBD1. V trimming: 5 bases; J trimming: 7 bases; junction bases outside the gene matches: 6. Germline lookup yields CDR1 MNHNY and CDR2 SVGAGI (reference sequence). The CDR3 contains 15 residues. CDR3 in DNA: TGTGCCAGCAGTCCCGGACAGGGGGCGGTCGGGGAGCTGTTTTTT. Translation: CASSPGQGAVGELFF.

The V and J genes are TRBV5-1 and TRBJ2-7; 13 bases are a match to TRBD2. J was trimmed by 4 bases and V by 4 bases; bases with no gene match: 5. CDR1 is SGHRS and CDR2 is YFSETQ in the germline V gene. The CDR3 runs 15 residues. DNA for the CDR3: TGCGCCAGCAGCGGGGGACTAGCGGGGACATACGAGCAGTACTTC. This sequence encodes CASSGGLAGTYEQYF.

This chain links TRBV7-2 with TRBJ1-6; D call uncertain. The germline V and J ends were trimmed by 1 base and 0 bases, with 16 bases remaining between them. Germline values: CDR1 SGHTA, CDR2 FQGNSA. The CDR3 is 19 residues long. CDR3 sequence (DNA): TGTGCCAGCAGCTTAGTAATTAGCGGGCGGAGCTCCTATAATTCACCCCTCCACTTT. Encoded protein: CASSLVISGRSSYNSPLHF.

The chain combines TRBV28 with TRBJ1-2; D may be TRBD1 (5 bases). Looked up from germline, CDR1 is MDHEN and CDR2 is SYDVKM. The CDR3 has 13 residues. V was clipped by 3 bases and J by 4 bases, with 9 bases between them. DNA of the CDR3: TGTGCCAGCAGTTTTGGGGGTCCCTATGGCTACACCTTC. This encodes CASSFGGPYGYTF.

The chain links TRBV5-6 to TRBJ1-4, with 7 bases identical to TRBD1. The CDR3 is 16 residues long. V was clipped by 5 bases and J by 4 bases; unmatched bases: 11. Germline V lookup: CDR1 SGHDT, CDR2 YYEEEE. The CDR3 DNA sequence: TGTGCCAGCAGAAGTGGACCCGGGACAGTTAATGAAAAACTGTTTTTT. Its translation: CASRSGPGTVNEKLFF. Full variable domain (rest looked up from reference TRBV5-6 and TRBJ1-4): DAGVTQSPTHLIKTRGQQVTLRCSPKSGHDTVSWYQQALGQGPQFIFQYYEEEERQRGNFPDRFSGHQFPNYSSELNVNALLLGDSALYLCASRSGPGTVNEKLFFGSGTQLSVL.

CDR3 bases: TGTGCCAGCAGCCATGACAGGGCCTACGAGCAGTACGTC. Translation gives CASSHDRAYEQYV. The genes are TRBV6-5 and TRBJ2-7, with 7 bases aligning to TRBD1. V lost 6 bases and J lost 2; bases outside the gene matches: 4. The CDR3 totals 13 residues. Germline V lookup: CDR1 MNHEY, CDR2 SVGAGI.

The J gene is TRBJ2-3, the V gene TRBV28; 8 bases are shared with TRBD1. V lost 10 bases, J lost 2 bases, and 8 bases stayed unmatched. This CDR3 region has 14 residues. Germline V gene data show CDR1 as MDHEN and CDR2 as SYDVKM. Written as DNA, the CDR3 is TGTGCCACAGGACAGGGTACCTCCACAGATACGCAGTATTTT. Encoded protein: CATGQGTSTDTQYF.

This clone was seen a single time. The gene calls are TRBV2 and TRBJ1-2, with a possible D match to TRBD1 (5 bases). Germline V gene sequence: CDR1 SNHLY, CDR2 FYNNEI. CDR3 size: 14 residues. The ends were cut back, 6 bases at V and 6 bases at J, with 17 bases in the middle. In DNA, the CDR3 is TGTGCCAGCAGGCTAGGCGGACAACTTCATGGCTACACCTTC. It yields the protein CASRLGGQLHGYTF.

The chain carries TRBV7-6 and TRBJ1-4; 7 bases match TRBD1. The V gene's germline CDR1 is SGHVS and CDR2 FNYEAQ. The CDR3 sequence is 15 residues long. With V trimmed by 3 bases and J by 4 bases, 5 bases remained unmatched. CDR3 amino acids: CASSFLTGNNEKLFF. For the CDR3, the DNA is TGTGCCAGCAGCTTTTTGACAGGGAATAATGAAAAACTGTTTTTT. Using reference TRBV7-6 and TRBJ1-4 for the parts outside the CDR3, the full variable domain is GAGVSQSPRYKVTKRGQDVALRCDPISGHVSLYWYRQALGQGPEFLTYFNYEAQQDKSGLPNDRFSAERPEGSISTLTIQRTEQRDSAMYRCASSFLTGNNEKLFFGSGTQLSVL.

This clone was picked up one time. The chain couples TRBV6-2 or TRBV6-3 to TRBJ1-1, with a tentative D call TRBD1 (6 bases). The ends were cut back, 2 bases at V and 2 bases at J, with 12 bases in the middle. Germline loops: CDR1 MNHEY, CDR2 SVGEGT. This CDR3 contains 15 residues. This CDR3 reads CASSYGAGENTEAFF. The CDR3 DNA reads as TGTGCCAGCAGTTACGGGGCAGGGGAAAACACTGAAGCTTTCTTT.

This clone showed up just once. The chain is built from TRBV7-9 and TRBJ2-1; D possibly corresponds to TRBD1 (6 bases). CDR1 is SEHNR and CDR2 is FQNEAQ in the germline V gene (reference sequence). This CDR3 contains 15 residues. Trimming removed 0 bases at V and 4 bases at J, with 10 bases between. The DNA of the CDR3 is TGTGCCAGCAGCTTAGCTGGGGGCGCTTACAATGAGCAGTTCTTC. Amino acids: CASSLAGGAYNEQFF.

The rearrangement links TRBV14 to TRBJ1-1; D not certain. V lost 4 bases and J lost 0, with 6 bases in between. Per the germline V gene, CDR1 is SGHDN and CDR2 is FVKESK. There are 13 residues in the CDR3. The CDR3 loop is CASSLLLNTEAFF. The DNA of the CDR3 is TGTGCCAGCAGCCTGCTGTTGAACACTGAAGCTTTCTTT.

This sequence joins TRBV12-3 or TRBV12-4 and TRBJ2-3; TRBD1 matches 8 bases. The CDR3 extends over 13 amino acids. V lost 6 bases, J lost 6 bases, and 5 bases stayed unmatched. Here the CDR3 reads CASRGQGVDTQYF. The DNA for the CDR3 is TGTGCCAGCAGAGGACAGGGTGTGGATACGCAGTATTTT.

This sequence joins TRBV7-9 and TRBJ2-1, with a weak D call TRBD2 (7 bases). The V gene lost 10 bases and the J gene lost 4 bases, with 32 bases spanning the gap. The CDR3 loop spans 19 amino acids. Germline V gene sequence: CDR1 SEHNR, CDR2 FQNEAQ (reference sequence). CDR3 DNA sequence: TGTGCCATCCCTGCCGCGCTTATGGGGGCGGGAGAGGGGTACAATGAGCAGTTCTTC. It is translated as CAIPAALMGAGEGYNEQFF.

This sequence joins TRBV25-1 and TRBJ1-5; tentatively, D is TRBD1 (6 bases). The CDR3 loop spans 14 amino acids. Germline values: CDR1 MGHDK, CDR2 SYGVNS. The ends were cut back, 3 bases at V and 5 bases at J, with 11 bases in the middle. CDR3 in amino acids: CASSEGGSHQPQHF. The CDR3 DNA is TGTGCCAGCAGTGAGGGGGGCAGTCATCAGCCCCAGCATTTT.

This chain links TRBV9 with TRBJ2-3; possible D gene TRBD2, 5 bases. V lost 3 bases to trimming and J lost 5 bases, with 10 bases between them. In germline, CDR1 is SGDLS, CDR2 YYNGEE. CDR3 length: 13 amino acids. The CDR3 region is CASSALRGDTQYF. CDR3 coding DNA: TGTGCCAGCAGCGCGCTCCGGGGAGATACGCAGTATTTT.

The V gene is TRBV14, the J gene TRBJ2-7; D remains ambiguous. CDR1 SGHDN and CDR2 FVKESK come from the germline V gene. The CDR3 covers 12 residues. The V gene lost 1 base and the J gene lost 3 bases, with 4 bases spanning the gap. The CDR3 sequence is CASSQVLYEQYF. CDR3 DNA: TGTGCCAGCAGCCAAGTCCTCTACGAGCAGTACTTC.

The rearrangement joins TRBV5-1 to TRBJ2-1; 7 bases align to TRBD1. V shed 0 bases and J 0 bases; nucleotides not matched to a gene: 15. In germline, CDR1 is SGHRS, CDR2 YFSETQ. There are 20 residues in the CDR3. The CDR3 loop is CASSLGRDSTLPRSYNEQFF. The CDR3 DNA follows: TGCGCCAGCAGCTTGGGCCGGGACAGCACCTTACCCCGCTCCTACAATGAGCAGTTCTTC.

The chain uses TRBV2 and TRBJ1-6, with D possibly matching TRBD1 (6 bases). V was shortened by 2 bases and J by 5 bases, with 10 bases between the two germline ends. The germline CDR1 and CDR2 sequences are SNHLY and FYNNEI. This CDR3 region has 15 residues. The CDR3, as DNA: TGTGCCAGCAGTGAACGGACAGTTAATAATTCACCCCTCCACTTT. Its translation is CASSERTVNNSPLHF.

The CDR3 DNA sequence: TGCGCCAGCAGCTCCCAGGGGGCCCCCACAGATACGCAGTATTTT. Amino acids: CASSSQGAPTDTQYF. The chain uses TRBV5-1 and TRBJ2-3; 8 nucleotides align to TRBD1. In germline, CDR1 is SGHRS, CDR2 YFSETQ. The CDR3 length is 15 residues. Trimming cost V 3 bases and J 2 bases; bases outside gene matches: 5.

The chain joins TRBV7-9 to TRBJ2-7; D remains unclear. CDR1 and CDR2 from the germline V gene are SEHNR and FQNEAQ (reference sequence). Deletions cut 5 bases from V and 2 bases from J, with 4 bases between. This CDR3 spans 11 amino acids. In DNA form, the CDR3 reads TGTGCCAGCAGCACCACCTACGAGCAGTACTTC. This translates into CASSTTYEQYF.